This T cell receptor (beta chain) appears in the sequencing data of a study of T cell responses to AZD1222 COVID-19 vaccine. This table comes from immunoSEQ multiplex PCR, and its TCRdb copy is limited to in-frame clones, with some not included. The table lists more than 60,000 clones, about 90% of them singletons. The CDR3 covers 14 residues. Trimming removed 2 bases at V and 4 bases at J, with 6 bases between. CDR1 is MNHEY and CDR2 is SMNVEV in the germline V gene (reference sequence). This clonotype was obtained from an adult in good health. The chain uses TRBV27 and TRBJ1-6; D is unresolved. This specimen was peripheral blood, taken on day 0 of AZD1222 vaccination. The CDR3 sequence is CASSLQYYNSPLHF. CDR3 DNA: TGTGCCAGCAGTTTACAGTATTATAATTCACCCCTCCACTTT.